Each of the 25 T cell receptor beta chains below was sequenced from the same sample in a study of molecular identifiers for immune sequencing clone quantification. One entry per CDR3 protein, called by TCRdb with MiXCR from the PCR reads. Altogether over 85,000 distinct CDR3 sequences are present, 30% to 35% being singletons, with the ten largest covering about 9.1%. The sequenced sample was naive CD8+ T cells from blood, with Jurkat cell RNA spiked in. Indicated subset: FACS-sorted CD8+CD4-CCR7+CD45RA+ naive T cells. All receptors derive from a human donor in good health. Some libraries in this study had Jurkat cell RNA spiked in.

This clonotype appeared many times. V usage is TRBV7-2 and J usage is TRBJ2-7; possible D gene TRBD2, 6 bases. The CDR3 is 13 residues long. Trimming took 5 bases from V and 4 from J, leaving 12 bases between them. The germline CDR1 and CDR2 sequences are SGHTA and FQGNSA. The CDR3 DNA reads TGTGCCAGCAGCCCACCCCGGGAGTACGAGCAGTACTTC. Translated, it gives CASSPPREYEQYF. The full variable domain, in which reference TRBV7-2 and TRBJ2-7 provide the parts outside the CDR3, is GAGVSQSPSNKVTEKGKDVELRCDPISGHTALYWYRQSLGQGLEFLIYFQGNSAPDKSGLPSDRFSAERTGGSVSTLTIQRTQQEDSAVYLCASSPPREYEQYFGPGTRLTVT.

Many counts were recorded for this clonotype. V usage is TRBV6-5 and J usage is TRBJ2-4; D call uncertain. V lost 7 bases and J lost 1, with 11 bases in between. Germline values: CDR1 MNHEY, CDR2 SVGAGI. This CDR3 has 14 amino acids. The CDR3 reads CASTGQRAKNIQYF. CDR3 bases: TGTGCCAGCACCGGGCAACGGGCCAAAAACATTCAGTACTTC.

The chain carries TRBV28 and TRBJ2-7; TRBD1 aligns across 11 bases. With 6 bases clipped from V and 2 bases from J, the junction kept 12 bases outside the gene matches. This CDR3 contains 17 residues. Per the germline V gene, CDR1 is MDHEN and CDR2 is SYDVKM. CDR3 region: CASRLMGGDRGTYEQYF. For the CDR3, the DNA is TGTGCCAGCAGGCTTATGGGGGGGGACAGGGGGACCTACGAGCAGTACTTC.

This clonotype has a handful of counts. The chain recombines TRBV2 with TRBJ2-1; D remains unclear. The CDR3 is made up of 16 amino acids. V was cut by 3 bases and J by 4 bases, with 16 bases left in between. Per germline, CDR1 SNHLY and CDR2 FYNNEI. The CDR3 DNA follows: TGTGCCAGCAGTGAGAGGCCAAGTATAGCATACAATGAGCAGTTCTTC. Translated, it gives CASSERPSIAYNEQFF.

In the case of this clonotype: Given a much more abundant clone one base away, this may be a read error. This rearrangement joins TRBV28 to TRBJ2-7, with D perhaps given as TRBD1 or TRBD2 (5 bases each). CDR1 and CDR2 from the germline V gene are MDHEN and SYDVKM. The V end was cut by 2 bases, the J end by 6 bases, with 11 bases between. The CDR3 loop spans 13 amino acids. The CDR3 DNA follows: TGTGCCAGCAGTTTAGTAGGGGACGGCGAGCAGTACTTC. Encoded protein: CASSLVGDGEQYF. Full variable domain (remainder filled in from reference TRBV28 and TRBJ2-7): DVKVTQSSRYLVKRTGEKVFLECVQDMDHENMFWYRQDPGLGLRLIYFSYDVKMKEKGDIPEGYSVSREKKERFSLILESASTNQTSMYLCASSLVGDGEQYFGPGTRLTVT.

This chain links TRBV28 with TRBJ2-5; D is unclear. From germline, CDR1 is MDHEN and CDR2 SYDVKM. The V and J ends lost 2 bases and 11 bases respectively, with 12 bases between them. This CDR3 comprises 12 residues. The CDR3 DNA reads TGTGCCAGCAGTTTAGGGTTGAGGCCTCAGTACTTC. This gives the protein CASSLGLRPQYF.

In this sample, this clonotype turned up a few times. The chain carries TRBV11-1 and TRBJ2-5; D is possibly TRBD1 (6 bases). Germline CDR1 SGHAT, CDR2 FQDESV (reference sequence). This CDR3 is built from 15 residues. V dropped 5 bases and J dropped 3 bases, with 16 bases sitting between them. CDR3 sequence (DNA): TGTGCCAGCAGCCAGGATCCAGAGGGGGAAGAGACCCAGTACTTC. Translated, it gives CASSQDPEGEETQYF.

About this clonotype itself: A much larger clone differs from this one at a single base, so this may be a read error. The J gene is TRBJ2-7, the V gene TRBV28; 10 bases line up with TRBD2. Germline CDR1 is MDHEN and CDR2 is SYDVKM. CDR3 length: 19 residues. The CDR3 coding sequence is TGTGCCAGCAGCCCGACAGGACCGCTAGCGGGAGCCATGACCTACGCGCAGTACTTC. Its translation: CASSPTGPLAGAMTYAQYF. The whole variable domain, filled in from reference TRBV28 and TRBJ2-7, reads DVKVTQSSRYLVKRTGEKVFLECVQDMDHENMFWYRQDPGLGLRLIYFSYDVKMKEKGDIPEGYSVSREKKERFSLILESASTNQTSMYLCASSPTGPLAGAMTYAQYFGPGTRLTVT.

This clonotype was seen at least ten times. The CDR3 region has the DNA TGTGCCAGCAGCCCCCCACCGGGACAGGGGTACGAGCAGTACTTC. The encoded protein is CASSPPPGQGYEQYF. The V gene is TRBV7-8, the J gene TRBJ2-7, with 10 bases aligning to TRBD1. Germline CDR1 SGHVS, CDR2 FQNEAQ. With 5 bases clipped from V and 4 bases from J, the junction kept 8 bases outside the gene matches. The length of the CDR3 is 15 residues.

V and J are TRBV6-2 or TRBV6-3 and TRBJ1-1, with TRBD1 matching over 8 bases. V was pared by 8 bases and J by 3 bases, with 11 bases of the junction left unmatched. CDR1 is MNHEY and CDR2 is SVGEGT in the germline V gene. The CDR3 is 15 residues long. For the CDR3, the DNA is TGTGCCAGCGGGTACAGGGGGAAATTCGACACTGAAGCTTTCTTT. It specifies CASGYRGKFDTEAFF.

The chain carries TRBV12-3 or TRBV12-4 and TRBJ2-3; weak D call: TRBD2 (7 bases). With 1 base removed from V and 2 bases from J, the gap between germline ends came to 10 bases. There are 15 residues in the CDR3. CDR3 amino acids: CASSLGGGLTDTQYF. The CDR3 DNA is TGTGCCAGCAGTTTAGGCGGGGGCCTCACAGATACGCAGTATTTT.

A remark on this clonotype: The junction differs from germline at one of its ends, possibly a read error. The rearrangement links TRBV5-3 to TRBJ1-1; unclear D gene. TRBV5-3 is assigned to the ORF class and has an uncertain function. The CDR3 has 12 residues. The CDR3 spells CASSLADAEAFF. The CDR3 DNA follows: TGTGCCAGCAGCTTGGCGGATGCTGAAGCTTTCTTT.

At least ten counts were recorded for this clonotype. The gene calls are TRBV12-3 or TRBV12-4 and TRBJ2-1; D tentatively reads TRBD1 or TRBD2 (5 bases each). There are 12 residues in the CDR3. With 1 base removed from V and 7 bases from J, the gap between germline ends came to 5 bases. As DNA, the CDR3 is TGTGCCAGCAGTTTAGGGGGGAATGAGCAGTTCTTC. As protein: CASSLGGNEQFF.

This clonotype showed up just a few times. The chain is built from TRBV6-1 and TRBJ1-1; D possibly corresponds to TRBD1 (6 bases). V lost 4 bases and J lost 1, with 10 bases in between. This CDR3 spans 14 amino acids. CDR1 and CDR2 (germline): MNHNS, SASEGT. In DNA, the CDR3 is TGTGCCAGCAGTGCGACAGGATGGAACACTGAAGCTTTCTTT. As protein: CASSATGWNTEAFF.

This clonotype was seen more than once but under ten times. This chain links TRBV5-1 with TRBJ2-2; 9 bases match TRBD1. The junction had 8 bases not matched to a gene; V was cut back by 6 bases and J by 5 bases. CDR1 and CDR2 from the germline V gene are SGHRS and YFSETQ. The CDR3 spans 15 residues. CDR3 amino acids: CASTPDRGRTGELFF. CDR3 bases: TGCGCCAGCACCCCGGACAGGGGACGTACCGGGGAGCTGTTTTTT.

About this clonotype itself: One end of the junction fails to match germline, which may point to a read error. The rearrangement uses TRBV13 and TRBJ2-4; D unresolved. Germline assignment: CDR1 PRHDT and CDR2 FYEKMQ (reference sequence). The CDR3 extends over 14 amino acids. CDR3 bases: TGTGCCAGCAGCTTCGGCAGTGACAAAAACAATCAGTACTTC. Amino acids: CASSFGSDKNNQYF. The entire variable domain, with the rest obtained from reference TRBV13 and TRBJ2-4, is as follows: AAGVIQSPRHLIKEKRETATLKCYPIPRHDTVYWYQQGPGQDPQFLISFYEKMQSDKGSIPDRFSAQQFSDYHSELNMSSLELGDSALYFCASSFGSDKNNQYFGAGTRLSVL.

This sequence joins TRBV19 and TRBJ2-5; D is undetermined. CDR3 length equals 15 residues. Looked up from germline, CDR1 is LNHDA and CDR2 is SQIVND (reference sequence). Trimming took off 6 bases at V and 2 bases at J, with 16 bases between the two ends. In nucleotides, the CDR3 is TGTGCCAGTAGCATACCCAACGGGCCGCAAGAGACCCAGTACTTC. Amino acid sequence: CASSIPNGPQETQYF. Full variable domain (missing parts from reference TRBV19 and TRBJ2-5): DGGITQSPKYLFRKEGQNVTLSCEQNLNHDAMYWYRQDPGQGLRLIYYSQIVNDFQKGDIAEGYSVSREKKESFPLTVTSAQKNPTAFYLCASSIPNGPQETQYFGPGTRLLVL.

This clonotype was detected a few times. The rearrangement links TRBV28 to TRBJ1-3, with a tentative D call TRBD1 (6 bases). Trimming shortened V by 3 bases and J by 2 bases, and 14 bases separated the two germline ends. The CDR3 has 16 amino acids. Germline V CDR1 and CDR2: MDHEN, SYDVKM. CDR3 DNA: TGTGCCAGCAGTTTTCGGTATCGGACAGCTGGAAACACCATATATTTT. As protein: CASSFRYRTAGNTIYF.

The rearrangement uses TRBV6-6 and TRBJ2-7; a weak D match, TRBD2 (6 bases). Germline V lookup: CDR1 MNHNY, CDR2 SVGAGI (reference sequence). Trimming left V 6 bases short and J 5 bases short, with 20 bases between. This CDR3 is 15 amino acids long. The CDR3 region is CASSPALANVHEQYF. The CDR3 bases are TGTGCCAGCAGCCCTGCCCTAGCGAACGTCCACGAGCAGTACTTC.

On this clonotype itself: Germline and junction disagree at one end, which may indicate a read error. The chain carries TRBV2 and TRBJ2-4, with no clear D. This CDR3 has 16 amino acids. Looked up from germline, CDR1 is SNHLY and CDR2 is FYNNEI. This CDR3 is CASSEALMGILNIQYF. CDR3 nucleotides: TGTGCCAGCAGCGAAGCGCTTATGGGAATTCTAAACATTCAGTACTTC.

The CDR3 coding sequence is TGTGCCAGCAGTTTATTCCGGTCAGATACGCAGTATTTT. It encodes CASSLFRSDTQYF. This sequence joins TRBV12-3 or TRBV12-4 and TRBJ2-3; D gene uncertain. With 2 bases removed from V and 4 bases from J, the gap between germline ends came to 7 bases. CDR3 length equals 13 residues.

A note on this clonotype: A much larger clone differs by one base, so this may be a read error. Here the CDR3 omits its conserved ending phenylalanine or tryptophan, so a read error is the likely source. V usage is TRBV19 and J usage is TRBJ1-5; D is undetermined. Trimming removed 8 bases from V and 0 bases from J, with 14 bases in between. CDR3 length equals 15 residues. The V gene's germline CDR1 is LNHDA and CDR2 SQIVND (reference sequence). DNA for the CDR3: TGTGCCAGTTGCGAATGGGAGGCTAGCAATCAGCCCCAGCATATT. Translated, it gives CASCEWEASNQPQHI.

In its sample, this clonotype was seen many times. The DNA of the CDR3 is TGCGCCAGCAGTCAATCAGGGTCCGGGGCCAACGTCCTGACTTTC. This translates into CASSQSGSGANVLTF. This chain joins TRBV23-1 and TRBJ2-6; D is undetermined. TRBV23-1 belongs to the ORF category, with a function that is uncertain. The V and J ends lost 0 bases and 4 bases respectively, with 7 bases between them. The CDR3 totals 15 residues.

In regard to this clonotype: The germline gene is not matched at one end of the junction; a read error may be the cause. J is TRBJ2-3 and V is TRBV9; D is unclear. The CDR3 has 13 amino acids. Looked up from germline, CDR1 is SGDLS and CDR2 is YYNGEE. The CDR3 protein is CASTVEPGDTQYF. The CDR3 DNA reads as TGTGCCAGCACCGTAGAGCCTGGAGATACGCAGTATTTT.

This clonotype has just a few counts. This rearrangement joins TRBV2 to TRBJ2-7; 8 bases match TRBD1. The CDR3 contains 15 residues. V trimming: 4 bases; J trimming: 7 bases; junction bases outside the gene matches: 12. Germline V gives CDR1 SNHLY, CDR2 FYNNEI. CDR3 sequence reads: CASSVPRDRTGEQYF. CDR3 coding DNA: TGTGCCAGCAGTGTACCCCGGGACAGGACCGGGGAGCAGTACTTC.